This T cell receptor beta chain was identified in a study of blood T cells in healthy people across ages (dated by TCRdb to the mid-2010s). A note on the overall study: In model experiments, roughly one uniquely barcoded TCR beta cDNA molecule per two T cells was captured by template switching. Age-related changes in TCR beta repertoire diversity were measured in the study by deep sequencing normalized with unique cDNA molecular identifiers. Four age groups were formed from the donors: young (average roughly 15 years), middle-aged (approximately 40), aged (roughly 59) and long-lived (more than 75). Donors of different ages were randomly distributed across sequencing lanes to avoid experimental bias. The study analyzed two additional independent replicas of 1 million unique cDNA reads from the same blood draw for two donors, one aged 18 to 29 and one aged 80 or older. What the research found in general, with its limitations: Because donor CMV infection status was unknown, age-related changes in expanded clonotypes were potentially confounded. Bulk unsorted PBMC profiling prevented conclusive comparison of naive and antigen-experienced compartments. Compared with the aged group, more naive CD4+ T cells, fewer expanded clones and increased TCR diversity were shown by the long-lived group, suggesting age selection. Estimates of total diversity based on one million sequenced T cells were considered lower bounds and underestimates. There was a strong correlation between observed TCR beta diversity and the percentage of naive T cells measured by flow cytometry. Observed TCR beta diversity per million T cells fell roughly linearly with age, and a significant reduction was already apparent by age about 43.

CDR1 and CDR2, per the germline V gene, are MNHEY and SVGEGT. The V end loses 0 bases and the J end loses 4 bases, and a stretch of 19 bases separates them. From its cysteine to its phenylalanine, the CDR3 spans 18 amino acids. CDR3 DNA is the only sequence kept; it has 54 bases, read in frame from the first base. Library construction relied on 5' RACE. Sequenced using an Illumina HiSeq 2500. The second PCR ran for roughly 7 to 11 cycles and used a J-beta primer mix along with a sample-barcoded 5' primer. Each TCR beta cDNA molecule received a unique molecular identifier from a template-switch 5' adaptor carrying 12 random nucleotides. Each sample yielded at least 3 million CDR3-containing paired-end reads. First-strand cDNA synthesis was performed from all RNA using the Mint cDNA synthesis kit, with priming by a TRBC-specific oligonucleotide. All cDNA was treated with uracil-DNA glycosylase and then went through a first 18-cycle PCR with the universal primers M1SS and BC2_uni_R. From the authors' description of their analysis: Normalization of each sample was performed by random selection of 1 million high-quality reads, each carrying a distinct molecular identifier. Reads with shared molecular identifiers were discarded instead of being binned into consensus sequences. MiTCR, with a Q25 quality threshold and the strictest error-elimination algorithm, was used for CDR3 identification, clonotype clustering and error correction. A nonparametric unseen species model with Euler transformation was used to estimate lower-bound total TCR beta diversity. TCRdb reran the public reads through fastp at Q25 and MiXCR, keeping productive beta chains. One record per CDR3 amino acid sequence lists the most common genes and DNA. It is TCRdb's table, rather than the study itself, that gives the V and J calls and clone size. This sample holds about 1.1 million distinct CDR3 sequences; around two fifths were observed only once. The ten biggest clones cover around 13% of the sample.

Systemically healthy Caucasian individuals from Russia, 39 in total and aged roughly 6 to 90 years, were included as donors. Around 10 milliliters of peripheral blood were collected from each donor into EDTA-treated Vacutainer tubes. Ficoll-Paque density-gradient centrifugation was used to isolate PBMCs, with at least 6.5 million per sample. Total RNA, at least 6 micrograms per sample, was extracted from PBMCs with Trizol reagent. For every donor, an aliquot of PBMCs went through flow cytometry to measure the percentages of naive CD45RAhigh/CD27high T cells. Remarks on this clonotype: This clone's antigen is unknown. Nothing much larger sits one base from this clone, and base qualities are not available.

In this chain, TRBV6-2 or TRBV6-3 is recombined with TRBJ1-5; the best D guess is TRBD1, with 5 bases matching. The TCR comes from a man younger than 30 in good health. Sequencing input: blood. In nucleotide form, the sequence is TGTGCCAGCAGTTACTCAAGCTACCGGGAGACAGCAAATCAGCCCCAGCATTTT. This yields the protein CASSYSSYRETANQPQHF.